These 27 T cell receptor beta chains share one sample of origin, sequenced in a study of metastatic and nonmetastatic thyroid tumors. TCRdb reprocessed the PCR reads via MiXCR. The sample has about 22,000 clones, 23% seen once. All patients were untreated before thyroid surgery. Sequencing was performed on blood. Source of these receptors: a male donor with papillary thyroid cancer or a benign thyroid nodule (not recorded which). Some clones in this sample may be carry-over from other donors' samples.

Ten or more counts support this clone. The chain joins TRBV24-1 to TRBJ2-5, with TRBD1 matching over 8 bases. Germline V gene sequence: CDR1 KGHDR, CDR2 SFDVKD. V shed 5 bases, J shed 5 bases, and the junction held 9 bases outside the gene matches. The length of the CDR3 is 15 residues. Here the CDR3 DNA reads TGTGCCACCAGTGCCCGGACAGGGCCGGTCGAGACCCAGTACTTC. It is translated as CATSARTGPVETQYF.

The sample holds a few counts of this clone. The chain couples TRBV12-3 or TRBV12-4 to TRBJ2-7; TRBD2 aligns across 11 bases. The V gene end was trimmed by 2 bases and the J gene end by 6 bases; junction bases not matched to a gene: 0. The CDR3 loop spans 13 amino acids. The CDR3 is CASSLTSGSEQYF. CDR3 DNA: TGTGCCAGCAGTTTAACTAGCGGGAGCGAGCAGTACTTC.

The V call is TRBV6-2 or TRBV6-3, the J call TRBJ1-1; tentative D call: TRBD1 (5 bases). The V and J ends lost 11 bases and 2 bases respectively, with 18 bases between them. Germline V lookup: CDR1 MNHEY, CDR2 SVGEGT. The CDR3 spans 14 residues. As DNA, the CDR3 is TGTGCCTCCCGGAACGGGGACCCTAACACTGAAGCTTTCTTT. It translates to CASRNGDPNTEAFF.

This clone was seen a single time. J is TRBJ1-2 and V is TRBV18; TRBD1 matches at 11 bases. The CDR3 runs 14 residues. CDR1 and CDR2 (germline): KGHSH, LQKENI. V was clipped by 4 bases and J by 8 bases; unmatched bases: 6. This chain's CDR3 is CASSRPGTGGGYTF. CDR3 DNA sequence: TGTGCCAGCTCACGTCCCGGGACAGGGGGAGGCTACACCTTC.

This clone was seen at least ten times. Other DNA sequences within the sample encode an identical CDR3. The chain is built from TRBV28 and TRBJ1-1; D may be TRBD1 (6 bases). The CDR3 is made up of 16 amino acids. In germline, CDR1 is MDHEN, CDR2 SYDVKM. The germline V and J ends were trimmed by 4 bases and 1 base, with 16 bases remaining between them. This chain's CDR3 is CASSSGGGLQNTEAFF. The CDR3 bases are TGTGCCAGCAGTTCCGGGGGCGGACTGCAGAACACTGAAGCTTTCTTT.

This clone was detected ten times or more. Other nucleotide sequences in the sample specify the same CDR3. This chain connects TRBV7-3 to TRBJ2-3; the match to TRBD2 covers 7 bases. V was clipped by 5 bases and J by 2 bases; unmatched bases: 7. The CDR3 length is 15 residues. Germline CDR1 reads SGHTA; CDR2 reads FQGTGA. In nucleotides, the CDR3 is TGTGCCAGCAGCCGCGGCGGGAGCATCACAGATACGCAGTATTTT. It translates to CASSRGGSITDTQYF. The full variable domain, in which reference TRBV7-3 and TRBJ2-3 provide the parts outside the CDR3, is GAGVSQTPSNKVTEKGKYVELRCDPISGHTALYWYRQSLGQGPEFLIYFQGTGAADDSGLPNDRFFAVRPEGSVSTLKIQRTERGDSAVYLCASSRGGSITDTQYFGPGTRLTVL.

This clone has just a few counts. The CDR3 nucleotides are TGTGCCAGCAGTTACCCCCCAGGTACTGAAGCTTTCTTT. It encodes CASSYPPGTEAFF. The chain is built from TRBV6-2 or TRBV6-3 and TRBJ1-1; D call uncertain. Per the germline V gene, CDR1 is MNHEY and CDR2 is SVGEGT. V dropped 2 bases and J dropped 5 bases, with 9 bases sitting between them. The CDR3 contains 13 residues.

This clone was detected only once. The chain has TRBV18 and TRBJ2-3, with 7 bases identical to TRBD1. This CDR3 contains 15 residues. The ends lost 5 bases at V and 0 bases at J; junction bases unmatched: 5. From germline, CDR1 is KGHSH and CDR2 LQKENI. CDR3 nucleotides: TGTGCCAGCTCAACGGACAGGATAAGCACAGATACGCAGTATTTT. Its translation is CASSTDRISTDTQYF.

V and J are TRBV11-3 and TRBJ2-7; 8 bases align to TRBD1. J was trimmed by 4 bases and V by 0 bases; bases with no gene match: 8. The CDR3 is 16 amino acids. CDR1 is SGHNT and CDR2 is YENEEA in the germline V gene. The CDR3 DNA follows: TGTGCCAGCAGCTTAGATCCAGGGGGCGTGATATACGAGCAGTACTTC. Its translation is CASSLDPGGVIYEQYF. The full variable domain, rest sourced from reference TRBV11-3 and TRBJ2-7, is EAGVVQSPRYKIIEKKQPVAFWCNPISGHNTLYWYLQNLGQGPELLIRYENEEAVDDSQLPKDRFSAERLKGVDSTLKIQPAELGDSAVYLCASSLDPGGVIYEQYFGPGTRLTVT.

This clone has a count of ten or more. The rearrangement links TRBV7-9 to TRBJ1-2; D is ambiguous. The CDR3 runs to 15 residues. Looked up from germline, CDR1 is SEHNR and CDR2 is FQNEAQ (reference sequence). The V end lost 1 base, the J end lost 7 bases, and 16 bases lay between the germline ends. The chain's CDR3 is CASSLGEGGGSGYTF. The CDR3 nucleotides read TGTGCCAGCAGCTTAGGAGAGGGAGGCGGGAGTGGCTACACCTTC.

This clone came up many times. This may arise from a read error, as a much more abundant clone is one base away. The J gene is TRBJ2-3, the V gene TRBV28, with 9 bases fitting TRBD2. The CDR3 spans 16 residues. With V trimmed by 4 bases and J by 1 base, 6 bases remained unmatched. The germline V gene encodes CDR1 MDHEN and CDR2 SYDVKM. The CDR3: CASSSIAGAGTDTQYF. For the CDR3, the DNA is TGTGCCAGCAGTTCCATAGCGGGAGCGGGCACAGATACGCAGTATTTT.

The chain joins TRBV11-3 to TRBJ1-6; a possible D gene is TRBD1 (5 bases). From germline, CDR1 is SGHNT and CDR2 YENEEA. V was cut by 3 bases and J by 7 bases, with 10 bases left in between. CDR3 length: 14 residues. In DNA, the CDR3 is TGTGCCAGCAGCTTGACAGATGGGAATTCACCCCTCCACTTT. As protein: CASSLTDGNSPLHF.

There are many counts of this clone. This sequence joins TRBV7-2 and TRBJ2-3; D assignment may be TRBD1 or TRBD2 (5 bases each). Trimming shortened V by 2 bases and J by 1 base, and 10 bases separated the two germline ends. This CDR3 is 15 amino acids long. Germline V gives CDR1 SGHTA, CDR2 FQGNSA. CDR3 in DNA: TGTGCCAGCAGCTTATGGGGGTGGGGCACAGATACGCAGTATTTT. It specifies CASSLWGWGTDTQYF.

This clone occurred many times. CDR3 nucleotides: TGTGCCAGCGAGGGGAACACTGAAGCTTTCTTT. It is translated as CASEGNTEAFF. This chain connects TRBV28 to TRBJ1-1; D call uncertain. In germline, CDR1 is MDHEN, CDR2 SYDVKM. The V end was cut by 8 bases, the J end by 1 base, with 5 bases between. The CDR3 spans 11 residues.

Ten or more counts support this clone. CDR3 loop: CASSLLWDRTGNTIYF. CDR3 nucleotide sequence: TGTGCCAGCAGCCTTTTATGGGACAGGACTGGAAACACCATATATTTT. The rearrangement uses TRBV3-1 and TRBJ1-3, with 8 positions matching TRBD1. Looked up from germline, CDR1 is LGHDT and CDR2 is YNNKEL (reference sequence). This CDR3 is built from 16 residues. V shed 4 bases, J shed 2 bases, and the junction held 7 bases outside the gene matches.

This clone has a count of ten or more. V usage is TRBV7-8 and J usage is TRBJ2-1, with 10 bases fitting TRBD2. This CDR3 region has 19 residues. Trimming cost V 4 bases and J 0 bases; bases outside gene matches: 12. CDR1 is SGHVS, CDR2 FQNEAQ, per germline. The DNA for the CDR3 is TGTGCCAGCAGCTCCCCGGGACTAGCGTTCAGGAGCTCCTACAATGAGCAGTTCTTC. Amino acid sequence: CASSSPGLAFRSSYNEQFF.

In this sample, this clone turned up a few times. The DNA of the CDR3 is TGTGCCAGCAGATCGGACGGTAATCAGCCCCAGCATTTT. Amino acid sequence: CASRSDGNQPQHF. The chain employs TRBV6-2 or TRBV6-3 and TRBJ1-5; D is undetermined. CDR3 size: 13 residues. Trimming took off 6 bases at V and 4 bases at J, with 10 bases between the two ends. Germline V lookup: CDR1 MNHEY, CDR2 SVGEGT.

The sample holds a few counts of this clone. V and J are TRBV10-3 and TRBJ2-1; 13 positions agree with TRBD2. Germline V CDR1 and CDR2: ENHRY, SYGVKD. Losses at the gene ends were 7 bases for V and 6 bases for J; bases not matched to a gene: 3. This CDR3 comprises 14 residues. The CDR3 is CAIKGLAGPNEQFF. For the CDR3, the DNA is TGTGCCATCAAGGGACTAGCGGGACCCAATGAGCAGTTCTTC.

The rearrangement uses TRBV28 and TRBJ1-6; D might be TRBD1 (5 bases). The CDR3 runs 13 residues. V was shortened by 5 bases and J by 11 bases, with 13 bases between the two germline ends. CDR1 and CDR2 (germline): MDHEN, SYDVKM. Here the CDR3 reads CASSTPPGPPLHF. The CDR3 DNA is TGTGCCAGCAGTACCCCGCCGGGGCCACCCCTCCACTTT.

This clone appeared many times. V gene TRBV7-3 combines with J gene TRBJ2-2; D is possibly TRBD1 (6 bases). Germline assignment: CDR1 SGHTA and CDR2 FQGTGA. The CDR3 contains 18 residues. Between the trimmed V and J ends, which lost 2 bases and 7 bases, there was a span of 23 bases. CDR3 nucleotides: TGTGCCAGCAGCTTACAAGGACAGTCAATTTCTGGAGGCGGGGAGCTGTTTTTT. Amino acid sequence: CASSLQGQSISGGGELFF.

Note on this clone: A read error may be the cause here, since a much bigger clone is one base away. Additional DNA sequences in this sample encode the identical CDR3. DNA for the CDR3: TGCGCCAGCAGCCCTACGGCGGCGAACACCGGGGAGCTGTTTTTT. This sequence encodes CASSPTAANTGELFF. This chain uses TRBV7-9 with TRBJ2-2; D not resolved. Germline CDR1 and CDR2: SEHNR and FQNEAQ (reference sequence). CDR3 length: 15 residues.

The genes are TRBV6-1 and TRBJ2-1; D is tentatively TRBD1 or TRBD2 (5 bases each). Germline V lookup: CDR1 MNHNS, CDR2 SASEGT. The CDR3 is made up of 15 amino acids. Trimming stripped 2 bases from V and 2 bases from J, with 10 bases between. CDR3 amino acids: CASSERGDPYNEQFF. The CDR3 bases are TGTGCCAGCAGTGAACGAGGGGACCCCTACAATGAGCAGTTCTTC.

By sample fraction, this clone is medium-sized. The sample has other DNA sequences that encode this CDR3 too. V gene TRBV6-1 combines with J gene TRBJ2-6, with D tentatively TRBD2 (6 bases). Trimming shortened V by 7 bases and J by 0 bases, and 10 bases separated the two germline ends. The CDR3 is made up of 15 amino acids. The V gene's germline CDR1 is MNHNS and CDR2 SASEGT. CDR3: CASTEGTSGANVLTF. CDR3 DNA sequence: TGTGCCAGCACGGAGGGCACCTCTGGGGCCAACGTCCTGACTTTC.

This clone has ten or more counts. V is TRBV20-1 and J is TRBJ2-7, with 9 bases fitting TRBD2. Trimming at V came to 3 bases and at J to 5 bases, leaving 20 bases not matched to a gene. The CDR3 consists of 18 residues. Germline V gene lookup returns CDR1 DFQATT and CDR2 SNEGSKA (reference sequence). CDR3 region: CSASSPPGAGGPSNEQYF. CDR3 in DNA: TGCAGTGCTAGCTCTCCCCCGGGCGCGGGAGGGCCTTCCAACGAGCAGTACTTC.

In its sample, this clone was seen many times. This chain links TRBV29-1 with TRBJ1-2; D perhaps matches TRBD1 (5 bases). Trimming left V 2 bases short and J 6 bases short, with 13 bases between. Per germline, CDR1 SQVTM and CDR2 ANQGSEA. This CDR3 has 13 amino acids. CDR3 DNA sequence: TGCAGCGTTGAACATTACCTCAGGGATGGCTACACCTTC. As protein: CSVEHYLRDGYTF.

This sequence joins TRBV19 and TRBJ2-7; TRBD1 agrees at 7 bases. V shed 3 bases and J 2 bases; nucleotides not matched to a gene: 7. CDR1 and CDR2 from the germline V gene are LNHDA and SQIVND (reference sequence). CDR3 length equals 15 residues. DNA of the CDR3: TGTGCCAGTAGTATTGACCGGGACAGCACCTACGAGCAGTACTTC. Translated: CASSIDRDSTYEQYF.

There are many counts of this clone. The chain carries TRBV2 and TRBJ1-3, with D maybe TRBD1 (5 bases). Deletions cut 2 bases from V and 4 bases from J, with 15 bases between. Per germline, CDR1 SNHLY and CDR2 FYNNEI. This CDR3 spans 16 amino acids. The CDR3 DNA sequence: TGTGCCAGCAGTGAACCCCCGAAGGGGCTAGGAAACACCATATATTTT. This gives the protein CASSEPPKGLGNTIYF.